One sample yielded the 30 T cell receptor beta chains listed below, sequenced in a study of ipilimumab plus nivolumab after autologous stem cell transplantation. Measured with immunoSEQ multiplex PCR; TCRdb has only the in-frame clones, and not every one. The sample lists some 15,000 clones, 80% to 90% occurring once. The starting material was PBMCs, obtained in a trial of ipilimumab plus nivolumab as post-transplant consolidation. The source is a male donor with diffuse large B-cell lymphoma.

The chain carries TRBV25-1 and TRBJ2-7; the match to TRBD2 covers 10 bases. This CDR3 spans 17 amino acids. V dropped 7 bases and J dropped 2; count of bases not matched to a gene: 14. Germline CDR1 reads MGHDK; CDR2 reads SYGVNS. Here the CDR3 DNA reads TGTGCCAGCATAGGCCCCTCTAGCGGGGGTCCCACCTACGAGCAGTACTTC. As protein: CASIGPSSGGPTYEQYF.

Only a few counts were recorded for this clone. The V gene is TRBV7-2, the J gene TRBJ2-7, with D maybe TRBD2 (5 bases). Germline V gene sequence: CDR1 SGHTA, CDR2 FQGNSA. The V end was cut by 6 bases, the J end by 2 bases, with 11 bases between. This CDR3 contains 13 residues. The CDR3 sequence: CASRAPGTYEQYF. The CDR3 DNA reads TGTGCCAGCAGGGCCCCGGGAACCTACGAGCAGTACTTC.

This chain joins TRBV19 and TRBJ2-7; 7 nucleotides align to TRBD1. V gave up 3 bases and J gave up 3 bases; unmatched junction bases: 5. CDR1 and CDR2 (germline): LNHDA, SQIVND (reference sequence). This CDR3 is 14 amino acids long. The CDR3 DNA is TGTGCCAGTAGTATGACGGACAGGAACTACGAGCAGTACTTC. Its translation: CASSMTDRNYEQYF.

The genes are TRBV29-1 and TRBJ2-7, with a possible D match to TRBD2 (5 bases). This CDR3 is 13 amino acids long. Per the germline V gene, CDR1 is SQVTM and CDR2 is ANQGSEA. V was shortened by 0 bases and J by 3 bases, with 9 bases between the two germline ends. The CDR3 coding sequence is TGCAGCGTTGAAGACGGGAAGGGCTACGAGCAGTACTTC. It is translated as CSVEDGKGYEQYF.

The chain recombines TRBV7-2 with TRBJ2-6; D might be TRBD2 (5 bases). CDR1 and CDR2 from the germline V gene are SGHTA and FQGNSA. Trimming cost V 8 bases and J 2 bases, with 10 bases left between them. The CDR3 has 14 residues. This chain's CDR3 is CASRRVTGANVLTF. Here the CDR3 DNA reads TGTGCCAGCCGGCGGGTTACTGGGGCCAACGTCCTGACTTTC.

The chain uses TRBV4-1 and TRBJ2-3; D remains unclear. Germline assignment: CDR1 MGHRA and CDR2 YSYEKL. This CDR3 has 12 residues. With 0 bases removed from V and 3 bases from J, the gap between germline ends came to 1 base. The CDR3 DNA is TGCGCCAGCAGCCAAGAAACAGATACGCAGTATTTT. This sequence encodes CASSQETDTQYF.

CDR3 residues: CASSYSRIFSGNTIYF. CDR3 sequence (DNA): TGTGCCAGCAGTTACTCGCGCATATTCTCGGGAAACACCATATATTTT. This sequence joins TRBV6-5 and TRBJ1-3, with D hard to call. This CDR3 has 16 residues. Germline CDR1 reads MNHEY; CDR2 reads SVGAGI. Trimming removed 0 bases from V and 4 bases from J, with 13 bases in between.

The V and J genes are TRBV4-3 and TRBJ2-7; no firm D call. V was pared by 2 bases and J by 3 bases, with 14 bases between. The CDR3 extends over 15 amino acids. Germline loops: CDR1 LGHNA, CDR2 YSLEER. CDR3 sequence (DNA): TGCGCCAGCAGCCAATACCCCCCAGGAAACTACGAGCAGTACTTC. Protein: CASSQYPPGNYEQYF.

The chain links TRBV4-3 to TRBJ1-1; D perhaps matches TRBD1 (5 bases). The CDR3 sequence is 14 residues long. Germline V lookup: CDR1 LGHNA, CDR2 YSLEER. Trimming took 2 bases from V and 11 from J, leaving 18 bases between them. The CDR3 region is CASSQPGPQERAFF. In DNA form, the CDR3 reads TGCGCCAGCAGCCAACCGGGACCCCAGGAGAGGGCTTTCTTT.

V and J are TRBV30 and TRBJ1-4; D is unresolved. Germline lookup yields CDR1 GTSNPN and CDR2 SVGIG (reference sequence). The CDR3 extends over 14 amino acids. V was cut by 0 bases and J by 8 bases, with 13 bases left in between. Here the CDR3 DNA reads TGTGCCTGGAGTGTATTATCCGGGAGCGAAAAACTGTTTTTT. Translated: CAWSVLSGSEKLFF.

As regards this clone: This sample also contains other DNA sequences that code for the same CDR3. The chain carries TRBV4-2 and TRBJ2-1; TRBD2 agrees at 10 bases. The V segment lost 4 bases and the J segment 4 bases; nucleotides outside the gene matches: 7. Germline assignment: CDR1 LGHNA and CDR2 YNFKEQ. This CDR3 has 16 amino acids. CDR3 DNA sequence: TGTGCCAGCAGCCCCCTAGCGGGAGAGGCATACAATGAGCAGTTCTTC. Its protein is CASSPLAGEAYNEQFF.

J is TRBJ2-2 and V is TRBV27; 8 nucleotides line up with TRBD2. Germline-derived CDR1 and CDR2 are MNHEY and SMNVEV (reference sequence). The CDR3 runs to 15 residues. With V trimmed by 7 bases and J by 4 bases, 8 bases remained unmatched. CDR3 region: CASTMAGGTTGELFF. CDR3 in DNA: TGTGCCAGCACTATGGCGGGGGGTACCACCGGGGAGCTGTTTTTT.

CDR3 protein: CASSWGNGGEAFF. CDR3 sequence (DNA): TGTGCCAGCAGCTGGGGGAACGGGGGTGAAGCTTTCTTT. This chain uses TRBV5-6 with TRBJ1-1; tentatively, D is TRBD1 (5 bases). Germline CDR1 and CDR2: SGHDT and YYEEEE. Trimming cost V 3 bases and J 7 bases, with 13 bases left between them. The CDR3 contains 13 residues.

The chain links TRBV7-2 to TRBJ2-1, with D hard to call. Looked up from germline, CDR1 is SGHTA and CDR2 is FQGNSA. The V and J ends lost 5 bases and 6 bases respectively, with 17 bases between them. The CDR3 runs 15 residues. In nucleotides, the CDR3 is TGTGCCAGCAGCCTGGCTGGGGATGTTTCCAATGAGCAGTTCTTC. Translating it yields CASSLAGDVSNEQFF.

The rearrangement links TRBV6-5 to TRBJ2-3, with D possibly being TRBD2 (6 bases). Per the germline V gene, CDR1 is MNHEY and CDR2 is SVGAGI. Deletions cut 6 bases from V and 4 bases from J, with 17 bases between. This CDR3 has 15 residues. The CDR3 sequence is CASSGPSAGSDTQYF. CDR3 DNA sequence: TGTGCCAGCAGCGGCCCTAGCGCTGGTTCAGATACGCAGTATTTT.

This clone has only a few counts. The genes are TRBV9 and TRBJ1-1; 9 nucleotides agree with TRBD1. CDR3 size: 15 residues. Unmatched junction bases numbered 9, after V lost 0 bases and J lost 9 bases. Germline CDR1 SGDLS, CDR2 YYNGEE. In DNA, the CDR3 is TGTGCCAGCAGCGTAGCAACAGGGGGCATGGGAAAAGCTTTCTTT. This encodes CASSVATGGMGKAFF.

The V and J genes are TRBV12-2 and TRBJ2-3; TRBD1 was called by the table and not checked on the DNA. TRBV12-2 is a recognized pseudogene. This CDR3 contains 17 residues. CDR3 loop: CASRLTSGGAYKDTQYF. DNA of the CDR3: TGTGCAAGTCGACTAACCTCAGGGGGCGCGTATAAAGATACGCAGTATTTT.

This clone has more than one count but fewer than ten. In nucleotides, the CDR3 is TGTGCCACCAGCAGAGATTTGTTTGATACGCAGTATTTT. It is translated as CATSRDLFDTQYF. The J gene is TRBJ2-3, the V gene TRBV15; D unclear. This CDR3 contains 13 residues. Germline V CDR1 and CDR2: LNHNV, YYDKDF (reference sequence). Trimming stripped 0 bases from V and 6 bases from J, with 7 bases between.

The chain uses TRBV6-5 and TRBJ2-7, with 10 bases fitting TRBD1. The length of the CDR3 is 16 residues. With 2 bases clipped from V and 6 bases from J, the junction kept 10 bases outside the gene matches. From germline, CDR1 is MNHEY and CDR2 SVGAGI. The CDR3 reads CASSYVFVDRGGEQYF. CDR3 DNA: TGTGCCAGCAGTTACGTCTTCGTGGACAGGGGGGGCGAGCAGTACTTC.

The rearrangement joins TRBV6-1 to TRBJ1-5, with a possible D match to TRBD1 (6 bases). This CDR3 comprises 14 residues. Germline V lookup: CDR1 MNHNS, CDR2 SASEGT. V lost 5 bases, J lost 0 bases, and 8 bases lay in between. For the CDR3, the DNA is TGTGCCAGCAGTACAGGGAGTAGCAATCAGCCCCAGCATTTT. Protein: CASSTGSSNQPQHF.

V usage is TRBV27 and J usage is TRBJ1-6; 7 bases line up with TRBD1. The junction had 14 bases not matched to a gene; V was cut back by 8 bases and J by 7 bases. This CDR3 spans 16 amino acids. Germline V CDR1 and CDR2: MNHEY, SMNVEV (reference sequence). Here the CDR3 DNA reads TGTGCCAGCGGGGAGACAGGGACGGCTAGAAATTCACCCCTCCACTTT. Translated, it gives CASGETGTARNSPLHF.

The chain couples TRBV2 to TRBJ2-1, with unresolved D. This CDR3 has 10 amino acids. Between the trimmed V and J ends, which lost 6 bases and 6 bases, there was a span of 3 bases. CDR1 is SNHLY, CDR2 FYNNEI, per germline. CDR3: CASSANEQFF. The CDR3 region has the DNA TGTGCCAGCAGCGCCAATGAGCAGTTCTTC.

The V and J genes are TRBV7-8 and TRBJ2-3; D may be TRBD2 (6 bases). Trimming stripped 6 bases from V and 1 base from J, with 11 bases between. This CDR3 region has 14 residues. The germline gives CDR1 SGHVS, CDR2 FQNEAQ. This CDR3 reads CASSQWGGTDTQYF. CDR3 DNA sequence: TGTGCCAGCAGTCAATGGGGGGGCACAGATACGCAGTATTTT. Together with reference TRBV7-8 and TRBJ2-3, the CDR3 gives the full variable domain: GAGVSQSPRYKVAKRGQDVALRCDPISGHVSLFWYQQALGQGPEFLTYFQNEAQLDKSGLPSDRFFAERPEGSVSTLKIQRTQQEDSAVYLCASSQWGGTDTQYFGPGTRLTVL.

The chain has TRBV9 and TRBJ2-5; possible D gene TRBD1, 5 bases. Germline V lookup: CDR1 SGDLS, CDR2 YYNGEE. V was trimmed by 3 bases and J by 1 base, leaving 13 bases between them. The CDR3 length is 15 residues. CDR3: CASSGGRGFQETQYF. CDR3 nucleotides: TGTGCCAGCAGCGGGGGCCGTGGATTCCAAGAGACCCAGTACTTC.

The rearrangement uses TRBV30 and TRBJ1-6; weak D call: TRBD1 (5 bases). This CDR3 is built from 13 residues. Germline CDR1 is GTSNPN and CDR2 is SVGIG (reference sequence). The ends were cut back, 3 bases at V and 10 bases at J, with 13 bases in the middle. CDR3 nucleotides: TGTGCCTGGAGCGGCGGGGGGGGGTCACCCCTCCACTTT. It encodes CAWSGGGGSPLHF.

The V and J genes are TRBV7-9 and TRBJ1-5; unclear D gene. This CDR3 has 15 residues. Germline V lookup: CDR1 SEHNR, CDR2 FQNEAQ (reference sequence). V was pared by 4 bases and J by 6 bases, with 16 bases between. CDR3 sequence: CASSSTEGISQPQHF. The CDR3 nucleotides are TGTGCCAGCAGCTCTACCGAGGGTATCAGTCAGCCCCAGCATTTT.

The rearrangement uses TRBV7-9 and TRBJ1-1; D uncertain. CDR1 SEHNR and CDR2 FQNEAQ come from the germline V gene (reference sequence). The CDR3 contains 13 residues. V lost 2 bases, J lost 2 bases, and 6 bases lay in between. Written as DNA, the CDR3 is TGTGCCAGCAGCTTACAAGGTAACACTGAAGCTTTCTTT. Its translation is CASSLQGNTEAFF.

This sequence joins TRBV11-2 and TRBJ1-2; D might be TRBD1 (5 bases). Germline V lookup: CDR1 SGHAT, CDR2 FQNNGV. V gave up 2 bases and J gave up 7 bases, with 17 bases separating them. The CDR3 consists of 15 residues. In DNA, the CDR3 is TGTGCCAGCAGCTTATATAAGGGGATTTCTTCTGGCTACACCTTC. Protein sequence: CASSLYKGISSGYTF.

In DNA, the CDR3 is TGTGCCAGCAGTTACAGGGGCCTGAACACCGGGGAGCTGTTTTTT. Amino acid sequence: CASSYRGLNTGELFF. The chain recombines TRBV6-5 with TRBJ2-2; D might be TRBD1 (5 bases). The CDR3 runs to 15 residues. Trimming pared 2 bases from V and 1 base from J, leaving 8 bases between. Germline-derived CDR1 and CDR2 are MNHEY and SVGAGI.

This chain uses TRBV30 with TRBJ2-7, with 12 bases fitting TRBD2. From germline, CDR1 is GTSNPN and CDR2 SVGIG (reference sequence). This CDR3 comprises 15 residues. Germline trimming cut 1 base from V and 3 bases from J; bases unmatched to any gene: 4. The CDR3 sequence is CAWSDGLAGLYEQYF. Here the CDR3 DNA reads TGTGCCTGGAGTGACGGACTAGCGGGACTCTACGAGCAGTACTTC.